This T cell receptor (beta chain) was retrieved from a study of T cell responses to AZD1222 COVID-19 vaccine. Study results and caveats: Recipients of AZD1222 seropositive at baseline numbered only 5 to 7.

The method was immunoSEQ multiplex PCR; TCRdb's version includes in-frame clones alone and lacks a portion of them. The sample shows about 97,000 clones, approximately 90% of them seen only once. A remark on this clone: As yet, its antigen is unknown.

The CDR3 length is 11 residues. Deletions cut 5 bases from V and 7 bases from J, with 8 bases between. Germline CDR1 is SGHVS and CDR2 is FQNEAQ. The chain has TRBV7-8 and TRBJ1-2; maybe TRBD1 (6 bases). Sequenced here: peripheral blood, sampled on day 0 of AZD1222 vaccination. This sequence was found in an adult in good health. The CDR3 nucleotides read TGTGCCAGCAGCGACAGGTTTGGCTACACCTTC. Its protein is CASSDRFGYTF.